These 9 T cell receptor beta chains share one sample of origin, sequenced in a study of blood T cell repertoires in COVID-19. The method was immunoSEQ multiplex PCR; TCRdb's version includes in-frame clones alone and lacks a portion of them. Found here are about 120,000 clones, 84% of them singletons; the top ten hold roughly 3.5%. The sequencing input was PBMCs or T cells enriched from blood (not recorded which). The receptors shown here come from a woman aged 25 to 39 who had recovered from COVID-19.

The chain has TRBV4-1 and TRBJ1-1; possibly TRBD1 for D (5 bases). The CDR3 totals 16 residues. The V end was cut by 6 bases, the J end by 2 bases, with 19 bases between. CDR1 is MGHRA and CDR2 is YSYEKL in the germline V gene. CDR3 DNA sequence: TGCGCCAGCAGGCAGGGACTCCCCTTCTCCAACACTGAAGCTTTCTTT. Its protein is CASRQGLPFSNTEAFF.

This chain links TRBV5-4 with TRBJ2-1; D gene ambiguous. CDR3 length: 15 amino acids. V was trimmed by 3 bases and J by 0 bases, leaving 10 bases between them. Germline V gene lookup returns CDR1 SGHNT and CDR2 YYREEE (reference sequence). The CDR3 coding sequence is TGTGCCAGCAGCTCAGCGCGGATCTCCTACAATGAGCAGTTCTTC. Translating it yields CASSSARISYNEQFF. The full variable domain, completed using reference TRBV5-4 and TRBJ2-1, is ETGVTQSPTHLIKTRGQQVTLRCSSQSGHNTVSWYQQALGQGPQFIFQYYREEENGRGNFPPRFSGLQFPNYSSELNVNALELDDSALYLCASSSARISYNEQFFGPGTRLTVL.

This chain joins TRBV7-9 and TRBJ1-1; tentatively, D is TRBD1 (6 bases). The CDR3 has 13 amino acids. V was trimmed by 6 bases and J by 1 base, leaving 9 bases between them. Per germline, CDR1 SEHNR and CDR2 FQNEAQ (reference sequence). The CDR3 sequence: CASREGGNTEAFF. The CDR3 DNA follows: TGTGCCAGCAGAGAAGGGGGGAACACTGAAGCTTTCTTT.

The chain joins TRBV29-1 to TRBJ1-4; D might be TRBD1 (5 bases). Germline-derived CDR1 and CDR2 are SQVTM and ANQGSEA. The CDR3 contains 14 residues. The V and J ends lost 0 bases and 6 bases respectively, with 11 bases between them. The CDR3 protein is CSVEEGTGDEKLFF. The CDR3 nucleotides are TGCAGCGTTGAAGAAGGGACTGGGGATGAAAAACTGTTTTTT.

V gene TRBV7-8 combines with J gene TRBJ2-5; D might be TRBD1 (6 bases). This CDR3 has 12 amino acids. V was cut by 5 bases and J by 4 bases, with 8 bases left in between. Per germline, CDR1 SGHVS and CDR2 FQNEAQ. This chain's CDR3 is CASSGQLETQYF. In DNA, the CDR3 is TGTGCCAGCAGCGGACAGTTAGAGACCCAGTACTTC. Variable domain in full (rest from reference TRBV7-8 and TRBJ2-5): GAGVSQSPRYKVAKRGQDVALRCDPISGHVSLFWYQQALGQGPEFLTYFQNEAQLDKSGLPSDRFFAERPEGSVSTLKIQRTQQEDSAVYLCASSGQLETQYFGPGTRLLVL.

This clone was observed a single time. The chain has TRBV11-2 and TRBJ2-7, with 7 positions matching TRBD1. The CDR3 is 15 amino acids. The V gene end was trimmed by 5 bases and the J gene end by 3 bases; junction bases not matched to a gene: 10. Germline V gives CDR1 SGHAT, CDR2 FQNNGV. The CDR3 DNA is TGTGCCAGCAGCACATACAGGGGAATTGGCTACGAGCAGTACTTC. Translating it yields CASSTYRGIGYEQYF.

The chain has TRBV9 and TRBJ2-7; 8 positions agree with TRBD1. The CDR3 covers 14 residues. The V segment lost 3 bases and the J segment 0 bases; nucleotides outside the gene matches: 2. Germline V lookup: CDR1 SGDLS, CDR2 YYNGEE. CDR3 DNA: TGTGCCAGCAGCGGACAGGGGAACTCCTACGAGCAGTACTTC. Translated: CASSGQGNSYEQYF.

In its sample, this clone was seen once. This chain connects TRBV12-3 or TRBV12-4 to TRBJ1-2; 7 bases align to TRBD1. J gave up 5 bases and V 4 bases, and 4 bases lay outside the gene matches. The CDR3 covers 13 residues. CDR3 sequence reads: CASSYGTAYGYTF. For the CDR3, the DNA is TGTGCCAGCAGTTATGGGACAGCTTATGGCTACACCTTC.

For this clone: A junction end diverges from the germline sequence, so it may reflect a read error. The V gene is TRBV7-9, the J gene TRBJ1-3, with TRBD1 identical over 8 bases. The CDR3 contains 15 residues. The germline gives CDR1 SEHNR, CDR2 FQNEAQ (reference sequence). The chain's CDR3 is CASSLAVTGAPGEHF. DNA of the CDR3: TGTGCCAGCAGCTTAGCGGTGACAGGGGCCCCCGGTGAACATTTT.